A few counts support the clone carrying this TCR beta chain. The target antigen is unknown. The entry originates in a study of post-analysis software for immune sequencing data. In the study overall: In terms of disease course, relapsing-remitting, secondary progressive and progressive-relapsing multiple sclerosis were included.

cDNA libraries for TCR beta contained unique molecular identifiers. There were about 0.85 to 10 million T cells, and around 500,000 cDNA molecules came from them. TCRdb re-analysed the PCR reads in MiXCR, keeping a single row per CDR3 protein. The sample lists approximately 730,000 distinct CDR3 sequences; roughly 27% were seen once. Notes on the study in general: Batch-matched samples strongly co-clustered by F measure. There was significantly lower normalized Chao1 diversity in multiple sclerosis patients than in controls. With TRBV5-6, TRBV5-1 and TRBV20-1 included, 4 or 5 TRBV segments were more frequent in patients than in controls.

The length of the CDR3 is 19 residues. Trimming shortened V by 5 bases and J by 0 bases, and 23 bases separated the two germline ends. Germline CDR1 MDHEN, CDR2 SYDVKM. The chain has TRBV28 and TRBJ2-1; D is possibly TRBD1 (6 bases). This sequence originates from a girl aged 10 to 17 with multiple sclerosis. The specimen was blood. CDR3 sequence reads: CASSDILTTGPSSYNEQFF. DNA of the CDR3: TGTGCCAGCAGTGATATCTTAACAACAGGGCCGAGCTCCTACAATGAGCAGTTCTTC.